These T cell receptor beta chains were read from a single sample in a study of T cell responses to AZD1222 COVID-19 vaccine. Assay used: immunoSEQ multiplex PCR; TCRdb lists only in-frame clones, some missing. The sample has about 130,000 clones, 92% seen once; the top ten hold about 2.1%. The source material was peripheral blood, sampled on day 0 of AZD1222 vaccination. These TCRs come from an adult in good health. Both conserved end residues are trimmed from each CDR3.

TRBV24-1,ATSDATEEKLF
TRBV7-3,ASSPQGGTSSPEQY
TRBV9,ASSASRGNTEAF
TRBV11-2,ASSFHQGQDRVNEKLF
TRBV4-1,ASSQGQGAGNTIY
TRBV20-1,SASWGRTSTDTQY
TRBV19,ASSRRTGGAGAPLH
TRBV19,ASSPDRNSPLH
TRBV28,ASSHRTDNQPQH
TRBV18,ASSPSMSPGQGLSQDGYT
TRBV28,ASSLQTGNEKLF
TRBV7-2,ASSSGASTDTQY
TRBV5-1,ASSWGYNYGYT
TRBV7-2,ASSLGQGAYEQY
TRBV10-1,ASSEGTGRDTQY
TRBV28,ASTESGGSYEQY
TRBV4-1,ASSQPFQGGDYEQY
TRBV5-8,ASSLTYEQY
TRBV10-3,AIGVGEVTYEQY
TRBV4-2,ASSRASGDLDEQF
TRBV7-6,ASSEDTLKLF
TRBV6-5,ASRNRGPHTEAF
TRBV19,ASREAPGYTEAF
TRBV6-2/TRBV6-3,ASSGAMNTEAF
TRBV18,ASSPGQGADTGELF
TRBV24-1,ATQGIGYNSPLH
TRBV5-1,ASSIQGAAETQY
TRBV5-1,ASSARDRASLFYEQY
TRBV12-3/TRBV12-4,ASSLGGTDEQY
TRBV19,ASRNQGVGDTEAF
TRBV6-2/TRBV6-3,ASSSQQVLNEKLF
TRBV10-3,AISPRRGRDTGELF
TRBV10-1,ASPGFVMNQPQH
TRBV18,ASSPPGQLGQPQH
TRBV28,ASSSPEHSNQPQH
TRBV2,ASRSVSSYNEQF
TRBV3-1/TRBV3-2,ASSQEIRSNQPQH
TRBV7-3,ASSQQGTGTSTEAF
TRBV28,ASRGGYTDTQY
TRBV29-1,SVTAGSGANVLT
TRBV18,ASSPPSRGGYEQY